The 10 T cell receptor beta chains below all came from one sample that was sequenced in a study of spatial heterogeneity in lung cancer. Sample time point: sample taken at primary tumor resection. Unsorted samples of tumor, nontumor lung or frozen PBMC had their whole RNA sequenced. TCRdb redid the calling of the 5' RACE reads with MiXCR, one entry per CDR3 protein. The table records hundreds of distinct CDR3 sequences, about 13% of them present only once. Source: PBMCs, taken at surgery. These receptors were collected from a male donor with early-stage non-small cell lung cancer.

This clonotype is labeled as medium-sized. This beta chain slipped into a library made for alpha chains as a stray read, so its size is not meaningful. The gene calls are TRBV20-1 and TRBJ2-2; TRBD1 agrees at 8 bases. Germline V CDR1 and CDR2: DFQATT, SNEGSKA (reference sequence). Trimming removed 6 bases from V and 0 bases from J; junction bases left unmatched: 6. This CDR3 is 15 amino acids long. CDR3 DNA sequence: TGCAGTGCGCGGACAGGGCGTTCGAACACCGGGGAGCTGTTTTTT. It yields the protein CSARTGRSNTGELFF.

Relative to its sample, this clonotype is medium-sized. This beta chain was picked up by a library intended for alpha chains and is off target, so its count carries little meaning. The chain recombines TRBV12-3 or TRBV12-4 with TRBJ1-6; D gene uncertain. This CDR3 has 14 residues. Trimming shortened V by 5 bases and J by 9 bases, and 14 bases separated the two germline ends. CDR3 loop: CASSPGEFFSPLHF. The CDR3 DNA reads as TGTGCCAGCAGTCCCGGGGAGTTCTTTTCACCCCTCCACTTT.

This clonotype was seen ten or more times. This beta chain is off target for a library built for alpha chains, so its abundance means little. The J gene is TRBJ2-5, the V gene TRBV11-1, with TRBD2 identical over 12 bases. CDR1 is SGHAT, CDR2 FQDESV, per germline (reference sequence). CDR3 length equals 14 residues. Trimming removed 7 bases from V and 5 bases from J; junction bases left unmatched: 5. CDR3 in amino acids: CASITGTSGETQYF. For the CDR3, the DNA is TGTGCCAGCATCACTGGGACTAGCGGGGAGACCCAGTACTTC.

Within the sample, this clonotype is large. For a library built for alpha chains, this beta chain is a stray read; little rests on its size. The chain recombines TRBV2 with TRBJ2-2, with 9 bases lining up with TRBD2. This CDR3 is built from 15 residues. With 6 bases clipped from V and 2 bases from J, the junction kept 4 bases outside the gene matches. Germline-derived CDR1 and CDR2 are SNHLY and FYNNEI. In nucleotides, the CDR3 is TGTGCCAGCAGATGGACTAGCGATAACACCGGGGAGCTGTTTTTT. It encodes CASRWTSDNTGELFF.

By sample share, this clonotype is medium-sized (0.01 to 0.1%). This beta chain is an unintended read in a library built for alpha chains; its size means little. The gene calls are TRBV6-5 and TRBJ1-5, with no clear D. Germline values: CDR1 MNHEY, CDR2 SVGAGI. Trimming shortened V by 0 bases and J by 5 bases, and 5 bases separated the two germline ends. CDR3 length equals 13 residues. CDR3 DNA sequence: TGTGCCAGCAGTTACTCTATGGATCAGCCCCAGCATTTT. The encoded protein is CASSYSMDQPQHF.

Relative to its sample, this clonotype is medium-sized. Found in a library prepared for alpha chains, this beta chain is an off-target read, and its abundance has little meaning. The chain links TRBV4-2 to TRBJ1-5; D is possibly TRBD1 (5 bases). The CDR3 has 17 residues. Trimming left V 1 base short and J 4 bases short, with 17 bases between. Germline assignment: CDR1 LGHNA and CDR2 YNFKEQ. Here the CDR3 reads CASSQGSGVGENQPQHF. DNA for the CDR3: TGTGCCAGCAGCCAAGGGTCGGGGGTCGGTGAAAATCAGCCCCAGCATTTT.

This clonotype ranks as medium-sized. The library was designed around alpha chains, so this beta chain is a stray read whose abundance carries little weight. The chain is built from TRBV4-1 and TRBJ2-2; no clear D gene. This CDR3 is 16 amino acids long. The V gene's germline CDR1 is MGHRA and CDR2 YSYEKL. V shed 4 bases and J shed 6 bases, with 18 bases lying between them. The CDR3 DNA reads TGCGCCAGCAGCCCGCAACCCTTTACCAGCGCCGGGGAGCTGTTTTTT. Protein: CASSPQPFTSAGELFF.

This clonotype is categorized as large. The size of this beta chain means little, since it is a stray read in a library made for alpha chains. The V and J genes are TRBV7-8 and TRBJ2-3; D is perhaps TRBD2 (6 bases). V lost 8 bases to trimming and J lost 5 bases, with 23 bases between them. From germline, CDR1 is SGHVS and CDR2 FQNEAQ. CDR3 size: 16 residues. This CDR3 is CASPPTGQGGEDTQYF. In nucleotides, the CDR3 is TGTGCCAGCCCCCCAACTGGGCAGGGAGGAGAAGATACGCAGTATTTT. Based on the CDR3 plus reference TRBV7-8 and TRBJ2-3, the full variable domain is GAGVSQSPRYKVAKRGQDVALRCDPISGHVSLFWYQQALGQGPEFLTYFQNEAQLDKSGLPSDRFFAERPEGSVSTLKIQRTQQEDSAVYLCASPPTGQGGEDTQYFGPGTRLTVL.

This clonotype was found many times. This beta chain is a stray sequence in a library constructed for alpha chains; its clone size is not meaningful. The J gene is TRBJ1-1, the V gene TRBV6-1; a possible D gene is TRBD1 (6 bases). This CDR3 spans 13 amino acids. The V gene's germline CDR1 is MNHNS and CDR2 SASEGT. V was clipped by 3 bases and J by 1 base, with 6 bases between them. CDR3 sequence (DNA): TGTGCCAGCAGTGACAGGGGGAACACTGAAGCTTTCTTT. It codes for CASSDRGNTEAFF.

This clonotype is medium-sized by share. This beta chain turned up in a library designed for alpha chains; as an off-target read, its abundance says little. V usage is TRBV6-2 or TRBV6-3 and J usage is TRBJ2-2; D is tentatively TRBD1 or TRBD2 (5 bases each). V shed 9 bases and J shed 0 bases, with 11 bases lying between them. This CDR3 region has 14 residues. The germline V gene encodes CDR1 MNHEY and CDR2 SVGEGT. For the CDR3, the DNA is TGTGCCAGTTGGGACGGACCGAACACCGGGGAGCTGTTTTTT. This gives the protein CASWDGPNTGELFF.